This TCR beta chain was captured by sequencing in a study of blood T cell repertoires in COVID-19. For the study at large: Sample material is recorded as cDNA or gDNA derived from T cells, B-cell-depleted T cells, or PBMCs.

The junction had 12 bases not matched to a gene; V was cut back by 8 bases and J by 2 bases. Germline V gives CDR1 SQVTM, CDR2 ANQGSEA. The length of the CDR3 is 15 residues. The table came from immunoSEQ multiplex PCR; TCRdb's copy has only in-frame clones and leaves some out. This table holds under 200,000 clones, 88% found once. Sequenced: peripheral blood. The chain joins TRBV29-1 to TRBJ2-3; TRBD2 matches 8 bases. The clonotype was recovered from a man between 40 and 49 years old with active or convalescent COVID-19. In DNA, the CDR3 is TGCAGCACGAACGGGGCGGGGGGTCTCACAGATACGCAGTATTTT. It codes for CSTNGAGGLTDTQYF.